The clone carrying this T cell receptor beta chain has more than one count but fewer than ten. The same CDR3 is also encoded by other DNA sequences in this sample. This entry comes from a study of blood T cell repertoires in COVID-19. Study as a whole: Whether acute or convalescent, the COVID-19 samples came from the United States, Italy and Spain. PBMCs, B-cell-depleted T cells, or T cells provided the cDNA or gDNA that made up the material.

Under the authors' procedure: The assay estimated nucleated cells by amplifying reference gene primers. This table comes from immunoSEQ multiplex PCR, and its TCRdb copy is limited to in-frame clones, with some not included. Clone size and V and J calls were adopted from that table, with D and trimming inferred from the DNA. The table includes 200,000 to 250,000 clones, approximately 90% detected once. In germline, CDR1 is SGHTA, CDR2 FQGNSA. V lost 2 bases and J lost 6; bases outside the gene matches: 0. This CDR3 is built from 13 residues. The sequencing input was peripheral blood. This sequence joins TRBV7-2 and TRBJ1-5, with 8 bases identical to TRBD1. The TCR sequence derives from a woman between 50 and 59 years old with COVID-19, enrolled during active disease. The CDR3 bases are TGTGCCAGCAGCTTAACAGGGGGTCAGCCCCAGCATTTT. It codes for CASSLTGGQPQHF.